This entry describes one TCR beta chain. Its antigen remains unidentified. Base quality data are lacking; no much larger clone is found one base away. This specimen belongs to a study of shared clonotypes between healthy human individuals (dated by TCRdb to 2018 to 2020). Looking at the study overall: The cohort comprised a couple of women and a few men aged 18 to 49 years. Per donor, leukapheresis produced somewhere between about 0.94 and 10 billion PBMCs. Blood TCR repertoires of five healthy adults were deeply sequenced to estimate repertoire size and the extent of clonotype sharing between individuals. To increase sequencing depth and limit assay-specific biases, different laboratories used diverse techniques to prepare libraries and sequence TCR repertoires. Per donor, three plates each were used for CD4 naive and CD4 memory, two for CD8 naive, and one for CD8 memory.

Beyond this particular receptor, the publication reports: Sampling was limited to blood, and TCR repertoires in tissue likely differ from TCR repertoires in blood. Pairwise subsampling indicated that sequencing depth was expected to affect the degree of clonotype sharing among donors. Incomplete sequencing was indicated by rarefaction of sorted-subset datasets, despite the large sequencing depth. The genetic and exposure-history diversity represented was limited by the small number of donors. Larger estimated clonotype richness was generally found for naive subsets than for memory subsets. Clonotypes shared by all four sorted-subset donors showed higher generation probabilities than non-shared clonotypes. Approximately 5% of naive CD4, roughly 3.5% of naive CD8, about 2.1% of memory CD4, and 0.35% to 0.5% of memory CD8 clonotypes were shared across a few donors.

TCR CDR3 regions were amplified from genomic DNA by multiplex PCR using the deep immunoSEQ assay. Extracted genomic DNA from each cell subset was distributed evenly across all wells of several immunoSEQ 96-well plates, and each plate was treated as a replicate. For sorted subsets, about 200 ng genomic DNA, equal to 30,000 or so T cell genomes, was loaded into each replicate PCR. The purified libraries were quantified using a Qubit 3.0 fluorometer, sized with a Bioanalyzer 2100, and then quantified again using the KAPA Library Quantification kit. Each immunoSEQ 96-well plate was sequenced on its own single-read 150-cycle Illumina NextSeq 550 flow cell. Under the source paper's analysis protocol: Because the immunoSEQ output included only junctional sequences and no quality scores, the filtering could not be the same as the filtering used for full-length reads. Sequences were annotated with PyIR, a Python wrapper for IgBLAST v1.9, and V/J genes and CDR3 were assigned using IMGT germline references. Reads with weak V/J assignments (E-value above 1e-6), missing CDR3, stop codons, out-of-frame junctions, or ambiguous translated residues were removed. V3J clonotypes were defined as sequences sharing an identical inferred V gene, J gene, and CDR3 amino acid sequence. To compute the percentage overlap between repertoires, the number of shared unique clonotypes was divided by the size of the smaller repertoire. Repertoire richness was assessed with RTK rarefaction, the Chao1 estimator, and Recon v2.1 estimates of unobserved clonotypes. OLGA was used to compute generation probabilities for all TCRbeta clonotypes that the gDNA method yielded from four donors. TCRdb took this table from immuneACCESS and kept in-frame rearrangements with V and J called. Such tables lack part of the clones; where checked against another copy, unresolved V genes explain under half of the gap, and the rest is unexplained. D and trimming come from the DNA, and the V and J calls and clone size come from that table. The sample has approximately 2,300,000 clones on record, 85% to 95% of them singletons. The ten biggest clones cover 0.3% to 0.4% of the sample.

The donors were healthy, HIV-negative adults with no recently reported acute infections or vaccinations. Only Caucasian adults living in Nashville, Tennessee, USA were represented among the donors. CD4+ T cells were enriched by magnetic negative selection; naive cells were then positively selected on CD45RA, and the negative fraction formed the memory subset. Blood was collected by leukapheresis, and PBMCs were isolated by Ficoll-Histopaque density gradient centrifugation and then cryopreserved in liquid nitrogen vapor phase. Purity and quantity of every magnetically sorted T cell population were checked by analytical flow cytometry. Genomic DNA was isolated from each sorted fraction and quantified by UV absorbance on a Nanodrop 2000c. The germline V gene gives CDR1 as SNHLY and CDR2 as FYNNEI. Clipping removes 8 bases from V and 5 bases from J, with 12 as the unmatched junction base count. The CDR3 contains 15 residues, cysteine and phenylalanine counted. Kept here is only the CDR3 DNA, which spans 45 bases and is read in frame from base 1.

The clonotype was recovered from a young man in good health. Some clones in this sample may be carry-over from other donors' samples. Sequencing was carried out using naive CD4+ T cells from PBMCs. Taken with the paper, the label for cell subset or site translates to: CD45RA+ positively selected. The sequence joins TRBV2 to TRBJ2-5, with TRBD2 matching 9 junction bases. The CDR3 corresponds to CASGQLSGREETQYF. The DNA reads TGTGCCAGCGGCCAGCTTAGCGGGAGAGAGGAGACCCAGTACTTC.